The present entry profiles one T cell receptor beta chain with its context. Its antigen is as yet unknown. The data originate from a study of regulatory T cells in long-lasting Graves disease. Study-level findings and limits: TCR diversity in persistent Graves' patients was below that of newly diagnosed ones.

This sample's time point: newly diagnosed GD, antithyroid drugs for less than 3 months. From PBMCs, RNA was extracted and then used to make the TCR library. An endocrinology unit in Xi'an, China, supplied the patients. Researchers made TCR beta libraries by using iRepertoire HTBI primers and running Arm-PCR on CDR3 regions. TCRdb called the multiplex PCR reads again in MiXCR, with one record for every CDR3 protein. The sample gives approximately 400,000 distinct CDR3 sequences, about 16% of which show up once; about 24% is in the top ten. The V gene lost 0 bases and the J gene lost 4 bases, with 14 bases spanning the gap. Germline V CDR1 and CDR2: SGDLS, YYNGEE. This CDR3 is built from 16 residues.

The gene calls are TRBV9 and TRBJ2-1, with D perhaps TRBD2 (7 bases). Here the sequenced sample was peripheral blood mononuclear cells (PBMCs), taken at new diagnosis, from a patient treated with antithyroid drugs. This receptor was taken from a female donor with Graves disease. The CDR3 DNA sequence: TGTGCCAGCAGCGTAGGGGCGGGGGCGGGTTACAATGAGCAGTTCTTC. This gives the protein CASSVGAGAGYNEQFF.